This TCR beta chain was identified during a study of T cells in Graves' hyperthyroidism and ophthalmopathy. Across the whole study: Peripheral blood was taken when the disease was first diagnosed, before any treatment began.

V was shortened by 0 bases and J by 4 bases, with 4 bases between the two germline ends. CDR1 MNHNS and CDR2 SASEGT come from the germline V gene. This CDR3 has 12 residues. Diagnoses rested on clinical symptoms, serum thyroxine and TRAb, thyroid ultrasound and orbital computed tomography. This clonotype came up a few times. Regions amplified from RNA transcripts were the TCR beta CDR3 regions. Carried out on the TCR CDR3, a first-round RT-PCR used the HTBI primer set. Using its own MiXCR run on the multiplex PCR reads, TCRdb lists one record per CDR3 protein. Among about 200,000 distinct CDR3 sequences listed, roughly 18% were seen once.

This sequence originates from a middle-aged man with Graves' hyperthyroidism. The chain has TRBV6-1 and TRBJ2-7; D is undetermined. The sample was blood. The CDR3 DNA reads as TGTGCCAGCAGTGAAGCTCGTTACGAGCAGTACTTC. Protein: CASSEARYEQYF.